A single sample is the source of the 29 T cell receptor beta chains below, sequenced in a study of cytomegalovirus exposure and HLA in healthy donors. The PCR had 60 Vbeta and 13 Jbeta primers. The repertoire was sequenced with immunoSEQ multiplex PCR; TCRdb's copy has only in-frame clones and lacks some. The sample lists 170,000 or so clones, about 80% occurring once. The sequencing sample was made of PBMCs. These receptors all come from a man aged 30-40 years in good health and CMV-seropositive.

The chain uses TRBV19 and TRBJ1-2; weak D call: TRBD1 (5 bases). Germline V gene data show CDR1 as LNHDA and CDR2 as SQIVND (reference sequence). This CDR3 has 14 amino acids. The ends were cut back, 7 bases at V and 7 bases at J, with 19 bases in the middle. The CDR3 DNA is TGTGCCAGTACCCTAAGGGGAGGGTCCTTTGGCTACACCTTC. Protein sequence: CASTLRGGSFGYTF. Supplemented by reference TRBV19 and TRBJ1-2, the full variable domain reads DGGITQSPKYLFRKEGQNVTLSCEQNLNHDAMYWYRQDPGQGLRLIYYSQIVNDFQKGDIAEGYSVSREKKESFPLTVTSAQKNPTAFYLCASTLRGGSFGYTFGSGTRLTVV.

The chain is built from TRBV11-3 and TRBJ1-5; tentatively, D is TRBD1 (5 bases). Trimming removed 3 bases from V and 6 bases from J, with 9 bases in between. Germline assignment: CDR1 SGHNT and CDR2 YENEEA. The CDR3 has 13 amino acids. The CDR3 here is CASSFDRFQPQHF. In DNA form, the CDR3 reads TGTGCCAGCAGCTTCGACAGATTTCAGCCCCAGCATTTT.

This sequence joins TRBV29-1 and TRBJ2-1, with 14 bases fitting TRBD2. The CDR3 spans 16 residues. J was trimmed by 2 bases and V by 1 base; bases with no gene match: 1. The V gene's germline CDR1 is SQVTM and CDR2 ANQGSEA. The CDR3 DNA reads as TGCAGCGTTGAAGGGACTAGCGGGAGGACCTACAATGAGCAGTTCTTC. It encodes CSVEGTSGRTYNEQFF.

This clone appeared a few times. The chain couples TRBV30 to TRBJ1-5; TRBD1 matches 10 bases. From germline, CDR1 is GTSNPN and CDR2 SVGIG (reference sequence). V was pared by 3 bases and J by 8 bases, with 4 bases of the junction left unmatched. CDR3 length: 13 amino acids. CDR3 nucleotides: TGTGCCTGGAGCCGGGACAGGGGAGAGCCCCAGCATTTT. Protein product: CAWSRDRGEPQHF.

The gene calls are TRBV7-9 and TRBJ1-4; 8 bases align to TRBD1. Losses at the gene ends were 5 bases for V and 7 bases for J; bases not matched to a gene: 6. The CDR3 covers 14 residues. From germline, CDR1 is SEHNR and CDR2 FQNEAQ (reference sequence). The CDR3 bases are TGTGCCAGCAGCGAAGGACAGGGAAGTGAAAAACTGTTTTTT. This sequence encodes CASSEGQGSEKLFF. The variable domain in full, completed from reference TRBV7-9 and TRBJ1-4, reads DTGVSQNPRHKITKRGQNVTFRCDPISEHNRLYWYRQTLGQGPEFLTYFQNEAQLEKSRLLSDRFSAERPKGSFSTLEIQRTEQGDSAMYLCASSEGQGSEKLFFGSGTQLSVL.

V is TRBV5-8 and J is TRBJ1-2; D might be TRBD1 (6 bases). The CDR3 extends over 12 amino acids. The ends were cut back, 4 bases at V and 4 bases at J, with 8 bases in the middle. Germline V gene lookup returns CDR1 SGHTS and CDR2 YDEGEE. CDR3 coding DNA: TGTGCCAGCAGCCGAGGGGGCTATGGCTACACCTTC. Protein: CASSRGGYGYTF.

The V and J genes are TRBV6-5 and TRBJ1-2, with 9 bases lining up with TRBD1. Germline CDR1 MNHEY, CDR2 SVGAGI. J gave up 6 bases and V 6 bases, and 8 bases lay outside the gene matches. The CDR3 sequence is 14 residues long. The CDR3 sequence is CASREGDRVNGYTF. The DNA of the CDR3 is TGTGCCAGCAGGGAAGGGGACAGGGTAAATGGCTACACCTTC.

The rearrangement joins TRBV28 to TRBJ2-7; no firm D call. CDR1 is MDHEN and CDR2 is SYDVKM in the germline V gene. CDR3 length: 14 amino acids. Trimming took off 5 bases at V and 5 bases at J, with 16 bases between the two ends. This CDR3 is CASSLPRRENEQYF. CDR3 nucleotide sequence: TGTGCCAGCAGTCTCCCTCGTAGAGAAAACGAGCAGTACTTC.

Details on this clone: This specimen includes other DNA sequences encoding the same CDR3. This sequence joins TRBV6-5 and TRBJ1-2, with 8 bases matching TRBD1. The CDR3 length is 13 residues. Germline CDR1 reads MNHEY; CDR2 reads SVGAGI. With 5 bases clipped from V and 7 bases from J, the junction kept 6 bases outside the gene matches. The DNA for the CDR3 is TGTGCCAGCAGTCAGCAGGGGGCAGGTGGCTACACCTTC. Translating it yields CASSQQGAGGYTF.

This chain joins TRBV19 and TRBJ2-1; 7 bases map to TRBD2. Germline V gene sequence: CDR1 LNHDA, CDR2 SQIVND (reference sequence). The CDR3 length is 16 residues. The V gene end was trimmed by 1 base and the J gene end by 5 bases; junction bases not matched to a gene: 8. The CDR3 DNA is TGTGCCAGTAGTATAGGAAGGGGAGGGAGGAACAATGAGCAGTTCTTC. Residues: CASSIGRGGRNNEQFF.

The sample holds one count of this clone. The V call is TRBV10-3, the J call TRBJ2-1, with D possibly being TRBD1 (5 bases). V lost 0 bases and J lost 6, with 12 bases in between. The germline V gene has CDR1 ENHRY and CDR2 SYGVKD. CDR3 length equals 15 residues. The CDR3 coding sequence is TGTGCCATCAGTGAGTCGACAGAGCCCCGCAATGAGCAGTTCTTC. Its translation is CAISESTEPRNEQFF.

The rearrangement uses TRBV5-1 and TRBJ2-7; 9 nucleotides agree with TRBD2. The CDR3 sequence is 16 residues long. The germline gives CDR1 SGHRS, CDR2 YFSETQ. The V and J ends lost 5 bases and 4 bases, in that order; junction bases with no gene match: 13. The CDR3 sequence is CASRLGGRGGRYEQYF. Written as DNA, the CDR3 is TGCGCCAGCAGACTTGGAGGGCGGGGGGGCCGTTACGAGCAGTACTTC.

J is TRBJ1-2 and V is TRBV6-5; tentatively, D is TRBD1 (5 bases). This CDR3 contains 15 residues. Germline V gives CDR1 MNHEY, CDR2 SVGAGI. V was clipped by 1 base and J by 0 bases, with 9 bases between them. The CDR3 sequence is CASSYLVGANYGYTF. The CDR3 nucleotides are TGTGCCAGCAGTTACTTAGTAGGGGCTAACTATGGCTACACCTTC.

This chain uses TRBV4-1 with TRBJ2-3; D is perhaps TRBD2 (6 bases). The V end was cut by 2 bases, the J end by 9 bases, with 9 bases between. This CDR3 is built from 12 residues. Germline loops: CDR1 MGHRA, CDR2 YSYEKL. CDR3 DNA: TGCGCCAGCAGCCAACCTCGGGGGACGCAGTATTTT. It encodes CASSQPRGTQYF.

The chain carries TRBV5-4 and TRBJ2-1; TRBD2 matches at 8 bases. There are 15 residues in the CDR3. Unmatched junction bases numbered 4, after V lost 2 bases and J lost 3 bases. In germline, CDR1 is SGHNT, CDR2 YYREEE (reference sequence). DNA for the CDR3: TGTGCCAGCAGCTTTAGCGGGGATGTCTACAATGAGCAGTTCTTC. This codes for CASSFSGDVYNEQFF. Full variable domain (remainder filled in from reference TRBV5-4 and TRBJ2-1): ETGVTQSPTHLIKTRGQQVTLRCSSQSGHNTVSWYQQALGQGPQFIFQYYREEENGRGNFPPRFSGLQFPNYSSELNVNALELDDSALYLCASSFSGDVYNEQFFGPGTRLTVL.

The chain joins TRBV14 to TRBJ2-1, with D maybe TRBD2 (6 bases). CDR3 size: 16 residues. Germline V gene data show CDR1 as SGHDN and CDR2 as FVKESK. The V end was cut by 0 bases, the J end by 8 bases, with 17 bases between. In DNA form, the CDR3 reads TGTGCCAGCAGCCAAGATGGAGGGGTCCAGTACGATGAGCAGTTCTTC. Translated: CASSQDGGVQYDEQFF.

This clone has a handful of counts. The chain recombines TRBV6-4 with TRBJ2-2; maybe TRBD1 (8 bases). The CDR3 loop spans 14 amino acids. V was pared by 6 bases and J by 3 bases, with 11 bases between. CDR1 and CDR2 (germline): MRHNA, SNTAGT. CDR3 protein: CASRTGGDTGELFF. Written as DNA, the CDR3 is TGTGCCAGCAGAACAGGGGGGGACACCGGGGAGCTGTTTTTT.

This clone was seen only once. The V call is TRBV7-6, the J call TRBJ2-6; possible D gene TRBD2, 5 bases. Trimming took 3 bases from V and 4 from J, leaving 16 bases between them. The CDR3 has 17 amino acids. Germline CDR1 SGHVS, CDR2 FNYEAQ. CDR3 bases: TGTGCCAGCAGCTTCCGGGAAGCATTAACGGGGGCCAACGTCCTGACTTTC. This sequence encodes CASSFREALTGANVLTF.

This clone has only a few counts. The chain has TRBV5-6 and TRBJ2-3, with D perhaps TRBD2 (7 bases). The germline V and J ends were trimmed by 6 bases and 4 bases, with 15 bases remaining between them. The germline gives CDR1 SGHDT, CDR2 YYEEEE. The CDR3 is 14 residues long. The DNA for the CDR3 is TGTGCCAGCACTCCTGGGGGGGGCGCAGATACGCAGTATTTT. Translating gives CASTPGGGADTQYF. The complete variable domain, with remaining parts taken from reference TRBV5-6 and TRBJ2-3, reads DAGVTQSPTHLIKTRGQQVTLRCSPKSGHDTVSWYQQALGQGPQFIFQYYEEEERQRGNFPDRFSGHQFPNYSSELNVNALLLGDSALYLCASTPGGGADTQYFGPGTRLTVL.

This clone turned up a few times. V usage is TRBV6-5 and J usage is TRBJ1-1; D is perhaps TRBD1 (6 bases). The V gene lost 6 bases and the J gene lost 2 bases, with 10 bases spanning the gap. The CDR3 covers 13 residues. The germline CDR1 and CDR2 sequences are MNHEY and SVGAGI. CDR3 bases: TGTGCCAGCAGGGGGACATATAACACTGAAGCTTTCTTT. This translates into CASRGTYNTEAFF.

The chain links TRBV5-6 to TRBJ2-1; 9 bases agree with TRBD2. Germline V gene data show CDR1 as SGHDT and CDR2 as YYEEEE. This CDR3 spans 16 amino acids. Germline trimming cut 4 bases from V and 4 bases from J; bases unmatched to any gene: 9. CDR3 bases: TGTGCCAGCAGCCCGGTCGGCGGGGGGGCGTACAATGAGCAGTTCTTC. Translating gives CASSPVGGGAYNEQFF.

The rearrangement links TRBV9 to TRBJ1-3; no firm D call. The V end was cut by 1 base, the J end by 4 bases, with 15 bases between. The germline V gene encodes CDR1 SGDLS and CDR2 YYNGEE. The CDR3 length is 16 residues. CDR3 coding DNA: TGTGCCAGCAGCGTACGGGCTGGAGGCTCGGGAAACACCATATATTTT. It is translated as CASSVRAGGSGNTIYF.

The chain links TRBV15 to TRBJ2-1; weak D call: TRBD1 (6 bases). In germline, CDR1 is LNHNV, CDR2 YYDKDF (reference sequence). The CDR3 is 14 amino acids. V was clipped by 3 bases and J by 2 bases, with 8 bases between them. CDR3 nucleotides: TGTGCCACCAGCAGGCGGACAGCCTACAATGAGCAGTTCTTC. Translating gives CATSRRTAYNEQFF.

The J gene is TRBJ1-2, the V gene TRBV28, with TRBD1 as a possible D gene (6 bases). With 1 base removed from V and 4 bases from J, the gap between germline ends came to 10 bases. The CDR3 is 14 amino acids. The germline gives CDR1 MDHEN, CDR2 SYDVKM. Written as DNA, the CDR3 is TGTGCCAGCAGTTTATTCGGCAGGGGCTATGGCTACACCTTC. Its translation is CASSLFGRGYGYTF.

The chain is built from TRBV6-5 and TRBJ2-3; D gene uncertain. The V end was cut by 0 bases, the J end by 4 bases, with 11 bases between. Germline CDR1 is MNHEY and CDR2 is SVGAGI. The CDR3 totals 15 residues. The CDR3 region is CASSYSRSGSDTQYF. CDR3 bases: TGTGCCAGCAGTTACTCGAGGAGTGGGTCAGATACGCAGTATTTT.

The chain has TRBV5-4 and TRBJ2-7, with 7 positions matching TRBD1. This CDR3 is built from 15 residues. CDR1 is SGHNT and CDR2 is YYREEE in the germline V gene (reference sequence). J gave up 1 base and V 0 bases, and 4 bases lay outside the gene matches. The CDR3 loop reads CASSLAQGVSYEQYF. CDR3 DNA sequence: TGTGCCAGCAGCTTGGCCCAGGGGGTATCCTACGAGCAGTACTTC.

The V and J genes are TRBV28 and TRBJ2-7, with TRBD2 identical over 10 bases. V lost 6 bases and J lost 0; bases outside the gene matches: 2. CDR3 size: 14 residues. Germline lookup yields CDR1 MDHEN and CDR2 SYDVKM. CDR3 nucleotides: TGTGCCAGCAGCCCTAGCGGGGGCTCCTACGAGCAGTACTTC. Its translation: CASSPSGGSYEQYF.

The rearrangement links TRBV7-9 to TRBJ2-5; TRBD2 agrees at 9 bases. Trimming took 0 bases from V and 5 from J; bases not matched to a gene: 7. CDR1 and CDR2 (germline): SEHNR, FQNEAQ (reference sequence). The CDR3 contains 16 residues. CDR3 residues: CASSLASGRSWETQYF. DNA of the CDR3: TGTGCCAGCAGCTTAGCTAGCGGGAGATCTTGGGAGACCCAGTACTTC.

This chain links TRBV4-3 with TRBJ1-2; D ambiguous. Germline CDR1 LGHNA, CDR2 YSLEER. With 1 base removed from V and 4 bases from J, the gap between germline ends came to 10 bases. CDR3 length: 14 amino acids. CDR3 sequence reads: CASSQARNRYGYTF. CDR3 in DNA: TGCGCCAGCAGCCAAGCGCGAAACCGCTATGGCTACACCTTC.